These 32 T cell receptor beta chains were sequenced from one sample in a study of cytomegalovirus exposure and HLA in healthy donors. A multiplex PCR was run with 60 Vbeta primers and 13 Jbeta primers. Sequenced by immunoSEQ multiplex PCR; TCRdb stores in-frame clones only, minus some. Among approximately 82,000 clones listed, roughly 79% were seen once. The material sequenced was PBMCs. The receptors shown here come from a man aged 40-55 years in good health and CMV-seronegative.

The gene calls are TRBV5-1 and TRBJ2-1; 10 nucleotides match TRBD1. Germline loops: CDR1 SGHRS, CDR2 YFSETQ. The CDR3 spans 17 residues. Trimming took 5 bases from V and 1 from J; bases not matched to a gene: 9. The CDR3 is CASRSEPGQGSYNEQFF. CDR3 nucleotide sequence: TGCGCCAGCAGGTCTGAACCGGGACAGGGGTCCTACAATGAGCAGTTCTTC.

This clone was detected only a few times. The chain uses TRBV28 and TRBJ1-1; a weak D match, TRBD1 (6 bases). The germline V gene has CDR1 MDHEN and CDR2 SYDVKM. V was trimmed by 3 bases and J by 4 bases, leaving 15 bases between them. The CDR3 is 15 residues long. The CDR3 DNA reads TGTGCCAGCAGTTTCGGCGGGGGCAGGAGCACTGAAGCTTTCTTT. Its protein is CASSFGGGRSTEAFF. The full variable domain, rest sourced from reference TRBV28 and TRBJ1-1, is DVKVTQSSRYLVKRTGEKVFLECVQDMDHENMFWYRQDPGLGLRLIYFSYDVKMKEKGDIPEGYSVSREKKERFSLILESASTNQTSMYLCASSFGGGRSTEAFFGQGTRLTVV.

This clone was seen more than once but under ten times. This chain links TRBV7-9 with TRBJ2-6; 8 bases match TRBD2. The CDR3 extends over 18 amino acids. Germline CDR1 SEHNR, CDR2 FQNEAQ (reference sequence). V lost 4 bases and J lost 0; bases outside the gene matches: 8. For the CDR3, the DNA is TGTGCCAGCAGCTGGACGGGGGGGACCTCCTCTGGGGCCAACGTCCTGACTTTC. Its protein product is CASSWTGGTSSGANVLTF.

This clone came up a few times. The V and J genes are TRBV2 and TRBJ2-3, with D unclear. Trimming removed 4 bases at V and 2 bases at J, with 7 bases between. The CDR3 covers 13 residues. CDR1 SNHLY and CDR2 FYNNEI come from the germline V gene. The CDR3 region is CASSAPSTDTQYF. CDR3 in DNA: TGTGCCAGCAGTGCCCCTTCCACAGATACGCAGTATTTT.

The chain carries TRBV7-3 and TRBJ2-5; the match to TRBD2 covers 8 bases. The J segment lost 5 bases and the V segment lost 2 bases, leaving 10 bases of the junction unmatched. Germline CDR1 and CDR2: SGHTA and FQGTGA. This CDR3 is 16 amino acids long. CDR3 sequence reads: CASSLGPAGEDETQYF. CDR3 DNA sequence: TGTGCCAGCAGCTTAGGTCCAGCGGGAGAGGATGAGACCCAGTACTTC.

The rearrangement uses TRBV7-3 and TRBJ1-1, with D unclear. There are 13 residues in the CDR3. CDR1 is SGHTA and CDR2 is FQGTGA in the germline V gene. V was trimmed by 6 bases and J by 0 bases, leaving 8 bases between them. The CDR3 region has the DNA TGTGCCAGCAGTTTCAACATGAACACTGAAGCTTTCTTT. Encoded protein: CASSFNMNTEAFF.

V is TRBV2 and J is TRBJ2-5; 8 bases line up with TRBD1. TRBJ2-7 matches the DNA end more closely, so the J call is doubtful. This CDR3 has 15 amino acids. Germline lookup yields CDR1 SNHLY and CDR2 FYNNEI. The CDR3: CASSYGQGSLYEQYF. DNA of the CDR3: TGTGCCAGCAGTTACGGACAGGGCTCCCTCTACGAGCAGTACTTC.

The V gene is TRBV5-1, the J gene TRBJ2-7; 13 nucleotides line up with TRBD2. V lost 7 bases, J lost 3 bases, and 4 bases stayed unmatched. Germline CDR1 is SGHRS and CDR2 is YFSETQ. The CDR3 spans 14 residues. DNA of the CDR3: TGCGCCAGCGGGACTAGCGGGACCATCTACGAGCAGTACTTC. Encoded protein: CASGTSGTIYEQYF.

This clone appeared a few times. The junction and the germline gene differ at one end; a read error may be behind it. The V and J genes are TRBV7-9 and TRBJ2-1, with TRBD2 as a possible D gene (5 bases). This CDR3 comprises 15 residues. In germline, CDR1 is SEHNR, CDR2 FQNEAQ (reference sequence). The CDR3 here is CSSSLYRGTYNEQFF. As DNA, the CDR3 is TGTTCCAGCAGCCTCTACAGAGGGACCTACAATGAGCAGTTCTTC.

Concerning this clone itself: At the DNA level, this CDR3 is encoded by other sequences in the same sample as well. The chain uses TRBV18 and TRBJ2-3; a possible D gene is TRBD1 (6 bases). Germline CDR1 KGHSH, CDR2 LQKENI. The CDR3 covers 15 residues. V was pared by 2 bases and J by 0 bases, with 9 bases between. The CDR3 sequence: CASSPGQRSTDTQYF. In nucleotides, the CDR3 is TGTGCCAGCTCACCAGGACAGCGTAGCACAGATACGCAGTATTTT.

V gene TRBV29-1 combines with J gene TRBJ2-3; 9 nucleotides align to TRBD2. The CDR3 runs 14 residues. Germline CDR1 SQVTM, CDR2 ANQGSEA. The V and J ends lost 6 bases and 3 bases, in that order; junction bases with no gene match: 7. The CDR3 is CSVLSGSRTDTQYF. Here the CDR3 DNA reads TGCAGCGTCCTTAGCGGGAGCAGAACAGATACGCAGTATTTT.

This chain joins TRBV29-1 and TRBJ2-1, with D uncertain. Germline values: CDR1 SQVTM, CDR2 ANQGSEA. The CDR3 is 14 amino acids. V was clipped by 7 bases and J by 2 bases, with 15 bases between them. The CDR3 loop is CSGSGSETYNEQFF. In nucleotides, the CDR3 is TGCAGCGGATCTGGGTCGGAGACCTACAATGAGCAGTTCTTC.

This clone has more than one count but fewer than ten. The genes are TRBV7-2 and TRBJ2-3, with D tentatively TRBD1 (5 bases). This CDR3 region has 13 residues. In germline, CDR1 is SGHTA, CDR2 FQGNSA. V was shortened by 3 bases and J by 3 bases, with 7 bases between the two germline ends. CDR3 amino acids: CASSFKGTDTQYF. The CDR3 region has the DNA TGTGCCAGCAGCTTTAAGGGGACAGATACGCAGTATTTT.

The V gene is TRBV5-1, the J gene TRBJ2-3, with TRBD2 identical over 9 bases. The CDR3 contains 15 residues. Germline values: CDR1 SGHRS, CDR2 YFSETQ. Losses at the gene ends were 2 bases for V and 5 bases for J; bases not matched to a gene: 6. The CDR3 DNA reads TGCGCCAGCAGCTTTAGCGGGAGCACTTTAGATACGCAGTATTTT. Protein product: CASSFSGSTLDTQYF.

The J gene is TRBJ1-2, the V gene TRBV5-6; D is possibly TRBD1 (6 bases). Trimming stripped 5 bases from V and 2 bases from J, with 16 bases between. The CDR3 is 15 residues long. The V gene's germline CDR1 is SGHDT and CDR2 YYEEEE. The DNA for the CDR3 is TGTGCCAGCAGGAGGGGGGGGGTGGGGAACTATGGCTACACCTTC. It is translated as CASRRGGVGNYGYTF.

This chain joins TRBV18 and TRBJ2-2; 10 bases map to TRBD1. The CDR3 is 14 residues long. Per the germline V gene, CDR1 is KGHSH and CDR2 is LQKENI. After removal of 6 bases from V and 6 bases from J, the junction contained 4 bases not matched to a gene. The chain's CDR3 is CASSTGTGAGELFF. CDR3 sequence (DNA): TGTGCCAGCTCGACCGGGACAGGGGCCGGGGAGCTGTTTTTT.

This chain links TRBV29-1 with TRBJ2-2; TRBD2 agrees at 10 bases. V trimming: 8 bases; J trimming: 3 bases; junction bases outside the gene matches: 9. Germline V CDR1 and CDR2: SQVTM, ANQGSEA. The CDR3 is 15 amino acids. The CDR3, as DNA: TGCAGCTATAGAAGGACTAGCGGTCACACCGGGGAGCTGTTTTTT. Translating gives CSYRRTSGHTGELFF.

In nucleotides, the CDR3 is TGTGCCAGCAGCTTTGCCAGCGGGAGCACTTTTACCTACGAGCAGTACTTC. Its protein product is CASSFASGSTFTYEQYF. This chain uses TRBV5-8 with TRBJ2-7; 8 nucleotides line up with TRBD2. J was trimmed by 2 bases and V by 2 bases; bases with no gene match: 12. The CDR3 sequence is 17 residues long. The germline V gene encodes CDR1 SGHTS and CDR2 YDEGEE.

The CDR3 protein is CATSRDQGYEQYF. The CDR3 DNA is TGTGCCACCAGCAGAGATCAGGGGTACGAGCAGTACTTC. The chain couples TRBV15 to TRBJ2-7; a possible D gene is TRBD1 (6 bases). Germline V gene sequence: CDR1 LNHNV, CDR2 YYDKDF (reference sequence). This CDR3 contains 13 residues. The V end lost 0 bases, the J end lost 4 bases, and 7 bases lay between the germline ends.

The V and J genes are TRBV4-2 and TRBJ2-3; 8 bases align to TRBD1. The germline CDR1 and CDR2 sequences are LGHNA and YNFKEQ. Unmatched junction bases numbered 7, after V lost 0 bases and J lost 2 bases. The CDR3 consists of 17 residues. The CDR3 protein is CASSQEDGTGLTDTQYF. DNA for the CDR3: TGTGCCAGCAGCCAAGAAGACGGGACAGGCCTCACAGATACGCAGTATTTT.

CDR3 DNA sequence: TGTGCCAGCAGCCAGGTAGCGGGAGCTCCCACAGATACGCAGTATTTT. It yields the protein CASSQVAGAPTDTQYF. The chain combines TRBV9 with TRBJ2-3, with 9 bases fitting TRBD2. CDR3 length: 16 amino acids. Germline V CDR1 and CDR2: SGDLS, YYNGEE. V lost 4 bases, J lost 2 bases, and 8 bases stayed unmatched.

The chain uses TRBV18 and TRBJ1-1; D is ambiguous. V lost 2 bases to trimming and J lost 0 bases, with 7 bases between them. This CDR3 spans 14 amino acids. Germline V lookup: CDR1 KGHSH, CDR2 LQKENI. CDR3 sequence: CASSPTSLNTEAFF. The CDR3 DNA is TGTGCCAGCTCACCAACGAGTTTGAACACTGAAGCTTTCTTT.

The chain employs TRBV28 and TRBJ2-2; possibly TRBD1 for D (6 bases). Germline CDR1 MDHEN, CDR2 SYDVKM. V lost 6 bases to trimming and J lost 5 bases, with 13 bases between them. The CDR3 is 14 residues long. In nucleotides, the CDR3 is TGTGCCAGCAGGTCGGGACAAGCTACCGGGGAGCTGTTTTTT. It translates to CASRSGQATGELFF.

The CDR3 coding sequence is TGTGCCAGCAGTTTAGGCGGGGGTGGCTACACCTTC. Protein product: CASSLGGGGYTF. The chain has TRBV28 and TRBJ1-2, with a tentative D call TRBD1 (5 bases). V was shortened by 2 bases and J by 7 bases, with 8 bases between the two germline ends. CDR1 and CDR2 (germline): MDHEN, SYDVKM. The length of the CDR3 is 12 residues.

V gene TRBV29-1 combines with J gene TRBJ2-7; 9 nucleotides match TRBD2. Germline V gene data show CDR1 as SQVTM and CDR2 as ANQGSEA. The CDR3 has 15 amino acids. Trimming removed 4 bases from V and 2 bases from J; junction bases left unmatched: 9. For the CDR3, the DNA is TGCAGCGTTGGTCCGCGACTAGCGGCAACCTACGAGCAGTACTTC. Translating gives CSVGPRLAATYEQYF.

V is TRBV6-8 and J is TRBJ1-3; 10 nucleotides align to TRBD1. Per the germline V gene, CDR1 is MNHGY and CDR2 is SAAAGT. The CDR3 totals 17 residues. V lost 6 bases and J lost 4; bases outside the gene matches: 12. The chain's CDR3 is CASRRRDRGRSGNTIYF. Here the CDR3 DNA reads TGTGCCAGCAGACGCAGAGACAGGGGGCGCTCAGGAAACACCATATATTTT.

This chain joins TRBV4-1 and TRBJ1-5; 11 positions agree with TRBD1. After removal of 4 bases from V and 5 bases from J, the junction contained 4 bases not matched to a gene. CDR1 and CDR2 (germline): MGHRA, YSYEKL. CDR3 length: 15 residues. Here the CDR3 DNA reads TGCGCCAGCAGCCCAGGACAGGGGGCGGATCAGCCCCAGCATTTT. Translating it yields CASSPGQGADQPQHF.

The J gene is TRBJ2-7, the V gene TRBV5-5; 8 bases agree with TRBD2. The CDR3 is 15 residues long. The junction had 10 bases not matched to a gene; V was cut back by 2 bases and J by 6 bases. Per the germline V gene, CDR1 is SGHKS and CDR2 is YYEKEE (reference sequence). The CDR3 sequence is CASSLPGGIDIEQYF. The DNA for the CDR3 is TGTGCCAGCAGCTTACCGGGAGGGATCGATATCGAGCAGTACTTC.

This clone has a handful of counts. This chain connects TRBV19 to TRBJ1-2; D possibly corresponds to TRBD1 (5 bases). The CDR3 is made up of 15 amino acids. Trimming left V 4 bases short and J 3 bases short, with 15 bases between. Germline loops: CDR1 LNHDA, CDR2 SQIVND (reference sequence). The CDR3 region has the DNA TGTGCCAGTAGTAAGCCCCCCGGCAGGGACTATGGCTACACCTTC. Translated: CASSKPPGRDYGYTF.

This clone has just a few counts. The chain has TRBV4-1 and TRBJ2-7; 9 positions agree with TRBD2. The CDR3 runs 15 residues. V lost 1 base to trimming and J lost 1 base; unmatched junction nucleotides: 2. Per the germline V gene, CDR1 is MGHRA and CDR2 is YSYEKL. The CDR3 DNA reads TGCGCCAGCAGCCAAGGACTAGCGGCGTCCTACGAGCAGTACTTC. Amino acids: CASSQGLAASYEQYF.

The chain is built from TRBV20-1 and TRBJ1-2; no clear D gene. The CDR3 covers 11 residues. The germline V gene encodes CDR1 DFQATT and CDR2 SNEGSKA (reference sequence). The germline V and J ends were trimmed by 6 bases and 4 bases, with 9 bases remaining between them. The CDR3 reads CSASEVYGYTF. CDR3 nucleotide sequence: TGCAGTGCGTCTGAGGTCTATGGCTACACCTTC.

The chain carries TRBV15 and TRBJ2-1, with 9 bases fitting TRBD2. Germline CDR1 and CDR2: LNHNV and YYDKDF (reference sequence). The CDR3 sequence is 16 residues long. Trimming cost V 1 base and J 3 bases; bases outside gene matches: 4. Here the CDR3 reads CATSRVGGGVYNEQFF. In DNA, the CDR3 is TGTGCCACCAGCAGAGTGGGCGGGGGGGTCTACAATGAGCAGTTCTTC.